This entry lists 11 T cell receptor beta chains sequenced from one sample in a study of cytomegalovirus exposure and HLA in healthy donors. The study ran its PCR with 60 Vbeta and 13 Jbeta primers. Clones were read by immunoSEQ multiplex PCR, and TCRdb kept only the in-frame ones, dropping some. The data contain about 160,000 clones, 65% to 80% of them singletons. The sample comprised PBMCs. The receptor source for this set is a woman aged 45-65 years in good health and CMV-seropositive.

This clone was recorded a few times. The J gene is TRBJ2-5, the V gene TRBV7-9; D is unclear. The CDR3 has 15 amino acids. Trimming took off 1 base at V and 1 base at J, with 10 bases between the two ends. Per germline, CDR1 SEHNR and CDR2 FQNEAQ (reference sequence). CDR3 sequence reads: CASSLGAPSQETQYF. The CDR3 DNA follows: TGTGCCAGCAGCTTAGGGGCCCCATCCCAAGAGACCCAGTACTTC.

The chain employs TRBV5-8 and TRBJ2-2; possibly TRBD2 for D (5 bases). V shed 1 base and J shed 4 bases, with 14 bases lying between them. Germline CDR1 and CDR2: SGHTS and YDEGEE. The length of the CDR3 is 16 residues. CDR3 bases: TGTGCCAGCAGCTTGTGGGAAGGCGCGGGCACCGGGGAGCTGTTTTTT. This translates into CASSLWEGAGTGELFF.

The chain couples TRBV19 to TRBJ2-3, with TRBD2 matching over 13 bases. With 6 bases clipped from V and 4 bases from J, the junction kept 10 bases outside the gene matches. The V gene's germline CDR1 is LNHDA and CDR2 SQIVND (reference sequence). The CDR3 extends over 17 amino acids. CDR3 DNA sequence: TGTGCCAGTAGACACGCTGAAACTAGCGGGGGGGCAGATACGCAGTATTTT. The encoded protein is CASRHAETSGGADTQYF.

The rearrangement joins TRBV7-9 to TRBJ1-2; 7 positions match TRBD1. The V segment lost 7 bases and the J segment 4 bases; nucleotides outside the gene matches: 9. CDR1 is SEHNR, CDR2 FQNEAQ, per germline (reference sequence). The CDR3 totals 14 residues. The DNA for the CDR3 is TGTGCCAGCACCGGGGACAGTGTTGCCTATGGCTACACCTTC. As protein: CASTGDSVAYGYTF.

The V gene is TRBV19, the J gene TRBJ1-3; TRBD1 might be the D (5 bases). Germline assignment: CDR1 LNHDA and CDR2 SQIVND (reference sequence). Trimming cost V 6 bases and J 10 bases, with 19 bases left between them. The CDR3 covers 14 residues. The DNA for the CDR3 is TGTGCCAGTAGCCCGGGGGGACTGACGAAGACCATATATTTT. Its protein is CASSPGGLTKTIYF.

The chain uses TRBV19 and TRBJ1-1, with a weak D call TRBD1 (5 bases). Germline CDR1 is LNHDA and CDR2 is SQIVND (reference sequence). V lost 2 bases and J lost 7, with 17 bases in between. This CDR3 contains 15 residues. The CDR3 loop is CASSIKSHRTLEAFF. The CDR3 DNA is TGTGCCAGTAGTATAAAGAGTCATAGGACACTTGAAGCTTTCTTT.

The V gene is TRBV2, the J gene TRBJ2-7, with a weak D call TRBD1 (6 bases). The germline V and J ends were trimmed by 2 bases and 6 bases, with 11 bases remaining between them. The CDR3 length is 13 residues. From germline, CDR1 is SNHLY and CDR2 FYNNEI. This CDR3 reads CASSETGFREQYF. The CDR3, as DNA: TGTGCCAGCAGTGAAACAGGGTTTCGCGAGCAGTACTTC.

The CDR3 spells CASSTFRGTEAFF. As DNA, the CDR3 is TGTGCCAGCAGCACCTTTCGGGGGACGGAAGCTTTCTTT. The chain recombines TRBV11-2 with TRBJ1-1; D is possibly TRBD1 (5 bases). The germline V gene has CDR1 SGHAT and CDR2 FQNNGV. V was clipped by 5 bases and J by 8 bases, with 15 bases between them. This CDR3 contains 13 residues.

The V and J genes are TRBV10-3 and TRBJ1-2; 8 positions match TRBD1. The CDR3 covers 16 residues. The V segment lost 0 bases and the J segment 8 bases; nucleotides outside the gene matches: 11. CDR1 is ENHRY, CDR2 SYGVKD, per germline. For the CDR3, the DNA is TGTGCCATCAGTGAGTCTGGAGTCGACAGGGGCAGCGGCTACACCTTC. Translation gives CAISESGVDRGSGYTF.

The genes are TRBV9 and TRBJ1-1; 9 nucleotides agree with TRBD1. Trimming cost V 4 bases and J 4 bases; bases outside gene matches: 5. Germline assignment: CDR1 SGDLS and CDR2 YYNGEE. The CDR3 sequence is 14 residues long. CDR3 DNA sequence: TGTGCCAGCAGCAGGGGACAGGGTGGCACTGAAGCTTTCTTT. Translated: CASSRGQGGTEAFF.

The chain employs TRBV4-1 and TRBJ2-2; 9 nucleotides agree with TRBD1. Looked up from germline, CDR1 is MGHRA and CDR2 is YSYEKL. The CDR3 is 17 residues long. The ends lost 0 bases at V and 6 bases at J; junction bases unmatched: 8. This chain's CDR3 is CASSQDGLTGGPGELFF. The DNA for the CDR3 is TGCGCCAGCAGCCAAGATGGGCTTACAGGGGGCCCCGGGGAGCTGTTTTTT.